What follows are 31 T cell receptor beta chains derived from one specimen sequenced in a study of cytomegalovirus exposure and HLA in healthy donors. 13 Jbeta primers and 60 Vbeta primers were used for the PCR. Produced via immunoSEQ multiplex PCR; TCRdb's table is partial and in-frame only. The sample table sets out about 130,000 clones. Material for sequencing was PBMCs. These receptors were taken from a woman between 40 and 55 years old in good health and CMV-seronegative.

This chain uses TRBV28 with TRBJ2-7; TRBD1 matches 7 bases. The V gene end was trimmed by 4 bases and the J gene end by 6 bases; junction bases not matched to a gene: 6. The CDR3 covers 13 residues. CDR1 is MDHEN, CDR2 SYDVKM, per germline. CDR3 DNA sequence: TGTGCCAGCAGTTGGGGGAACAGGGGCGAGCAGTACTTC. It encodes CASSWGNRGEQYF. The complete variable domain, with remaining parts taken from reference TRBV28 and TRBJ2-7, reads DVKVTQSSRYLVKRTGEKVFLECVQDMDHENMFWYRQDPGLGLRLIYFSYDVKMKEKGDIPEGYSVSREKKERFSLILESASTNQTSMYLCASSWGNRGEQYFGPGTRLTVT.

This chain uses TRBV7-9 with TRBJ2-5; D is undetermined. The CDR3 spans 13 residues. The V gene lost 2 bases and the J gene lost 2 bases, with 6 bases spanning the gap. In germline, CDR1 is SEHNR, CDR2 FQNEAQ (reference sequence). The CDR3 reads CASSLSRQETQYF. CDR3 sequence (DNA): TGTGCCAGCAGCTTAAGTAGACAAGAGACCCAGTACTTC.

This chain uses TRBV6-1 with TRBJ2-5; D may be TRBD1 (5 bases). CDR1 is MNHNS and CDR2 is SASEGT in the germline V gene. The V end lost 9 bases, the J end lost 5 bases, and 19 bases lay between the germline ends. CDR3 length equals 14 residues. The CDR3 nucleotides are TGTGCCAGTAGACAGACCAGTGCCGGGGAGACCCAGTACTTC. It codes for CASRQTSAGETQYF.

The chain couples TRBV7-6 to TRBJ2-5, with 9 bases that match TRBD1. CDR3 length equals 15 residues. CDR1 SGHVS and CDR2 FNYEAQ come from the germline V gene. V lost 5 bases to trimming and J lost 3 bases; unmatched junction nucleotides: 7. DNA for the CDR3: TGTGCCAGCAGCCTATCGGGACAGGGAAAAGAGACCCAGTACTTC. Encoded protein: CASSLSGQGKETQYF.

The chain employs TRBV9 and TRBJ2-5; TRBD2 might be the D (7 bases). V dropped 2 bases and J dropped 0 bases, with 11 bases sitting between them. From germline, CDR1 is SGDLS and CDR2 YYNGEE. The CDR3 is 15 residues long. The CDR3 region is CASSVGGGHQETQYF. In DNA form, the CDR3 reads TGTGCCAGCAGCGTTGGGGGGGGGCACCAAGAGACCCAGTACTTC.

The gene calls are TRBV2 and TRBJ1-6; 7 nucleotides align to TRBD1. Germline V gene data show CDR1 as SNHLY and CDR2 as FYNNEI. Trimming at V came to 7 bases and at J to 4 bases, leaving 4 bases not matched to a gene. The CDR3 extends over 14 amino acids. The CDR3 region has the DNA TGTGCCAGCAAGGTGGGACAGTATAATTCACCCCTCCACTTT. It translates to CASKVGQYNSPLHF.

The V and J genes are TRBV10-3 and TRBJ2-1, with TRBD2 identical over 8 bases. The CDR3 is 11 amino acids. V trimming: 6 bases; J trimming: 10 bases; junction bases outside the gene matches: 2. Germline CDR1 ENHRY, CDR2 SYGVKD. Here the CDR3 DNA reads TGTGCCATCAGCGTAGCGGGGGAGCAGTTCTTC. Translation gives CAISVAGEQFF.

The rearrangement joins TRBV6-1 to TRBJ1-2, with 7 bases identical to TRBD1. V lost 2 bases, J lost 4 bases, and 1 base stayed unmatched. CDR1 and CDR2 from the germline V gene are MNHNS and SASEGT. The CDR3 is 13 amino acids. In DNA form, the CDR3 reads TGTGCCAGCAGTGAACAGGGGGGCTATGGCTACACCTTC. Translated: CASSEQGGYGYTF.

V usage is TRBV7-2 and J usage is TRBJ1-2; tentative D call: TRBD1 (5 bases). Deletions cut 2 bases from V and 2 bases from J, with 9 bases between. Germline loops: CDR1 SGHTA, CDR2 FQGNSA. The CDR3 extends over 14 amino acids. The CDR3, as DNA: TGTGCCAGCAGCTTATCCAGGGTCAACTATGGCTACACCTTC. As protein: CASSLSRVNYGYTF.

This chain joins TRBV25-1 and TRBJ1-6; tentative D call: TRBD1 (6 bases). Trimming pared 4 bases from V and 10 bases from J, leaving 14 bases between. Germline CDR1 and CDR2: MGHDK and SYGVNS. The CDR3 spans 14 residues. The CDR3 loop is CASSVRDNGSPLHF. The CDR3 DNA follows: TGTGCCAGCAGTGTCCGGGACAACGGATCACCCCTCCACTTT.

The chain uses TRBV28 and TRBJ2-2, with D perhaps TRBD2 (5 bases). Germline CDR1 and CDR2: MDHEN and SYDVKM. The CDR3 extends over 15 amino acids. The V and J ends lost 5 bases and 5 bases respectively, with 15 bases between them. CDR3 amino acids: CASSTPPGMTGELFF. The DNA for the CDR3 is TGTGCCAGCAGTACCCCCCCGGGAATGACCGGGGAGCTGTTTTTT.

The chain couples TRBV28 to TRBJ1-2; perhaps TRBD1 as D (6 bases). Per the germline V gene, CDR1 is MDHEN and CDR2 is SYDVKM. The CDR3 covers 14 residues. With 8 bases removed from V and 1 base from J, the gap between germline ends came to 14 bases. In DNA form, the CDR3 reads TGTGCCAGCGGAGCGACAGGTTTTAACTATGGCTACACCTTC. Protein: CASGATGFNYGYTF.

The chain employs TRBV2 and TRBJ1-6; 7 positions agree with TRBD1. Losses at the gene ends were 7 bases for V and 10 bases for J; bases not matched to a gene: 13. The CDR3 totals 15 residues. Germline V CDR1 and CDR2: SNHLY, FYNNEI. CDR3: CASTTLGGYRSPLHF. The CDR3 DNA follows: TGTGCCAGCACCACCTTAGGGGGCTATCGATCACCCCTCCACTTT.

The chain couples TRBV4-2 to TRBJ1-1; D remains ambiguous. This CDR3 is 14 amino acids long. V shed 1 base and J shed 1 base, with 7 bases lying between them. CDR1 and CDR2 (germline): LGHNA, YNFKEQ. DNA of the CDR3: TGTGCCAGCAGCCAAGGTACCAGGAACACTGAAGCTTTCTTT. Protein: CASSQGTRNTEAFF.

The rearrangement joins TRBV5-1 to TRBJ2-5; 13 bases match TRBD2. Germline CDR1 reads SGHRS; CDR2 reads YFSETQ. The V and J ends lost 6 bases and 2 bases, in that order; junction bases with no gene match: 4. This CDR3 is built from 15 residues. CDR3 region: CASISTSGGQETQYF. The CDR3 coding sequence is TGCGCCAGCATCTCGACTAGCGGGGGGCAAGAGACCCAGTACTTC.

This rearrangement joins TRBV9 to TRBJ1-1; TRBD1 agrees at 9 bases. Looked up from germline, CDR1 is SGDLS and CDR2 is YYNGEE. Trimming cost V 0 bases and J 5 bases; bases outside gene matches: 2. This CDR3 region has 14 residues. For the CDR3, the DNA is TGTGCCAGCAGCGTAGTGACAGGGGGGACTGAAGCTTTCTTT. Its translation is CASSVVTGGTEAFF.

The chain is built from TRBV15 and TRBJ1-3; 7 nucleotides match TRBD1. V trimming: 2 bases; J trimming: 5 bases; junction bases outside the gene matches: 6. Germline CDR1 reads LNHNV; CDR2 reads YYDKDF (reference sequence). CDR3 length: 15 amino acids. CDR3 protein: CATSRWTGMRNTIYF. CDR3 coding DNA: TGTGCCACCAGCAGATGGACAGGAATGAGAAACACCATATATTTT.

The rearrangement uses TRBV7-3 and TRBJ2-3; 12 nucleotides line up with TRBD2. V was clipped by 2 bases and J by 5 bases; unmatched bases: 8. CDR3 length: 17 residues. The germline V gene encodes CDR1 SGHTA and CDR2 FQGTGA. The DNA of the CDR3 is TGTGCCAGCAGCTTATATCCTAGCGGGGGGGCCGGAGATACGCAGTATTTT. Its protein product is CASSLYPSGGAGDTQYF.

J is TRBJ2-5 and V is TRBV5-4, with 8 bases identical to TRBD2. Per germline, CDR1 SGHNT and CDR2 YYREEE (reference sequence). With 5 bases clipped from V and 2 bases from J, the junction kept 5 bases outside the gene matches. This CDR3 comprises 14 residues. CDR3 bases: TGTGCCAGCAGTCTGGCGGGGGGACAAGAGACCCAGTACTTC. The encoded protein is CASSLAGGQETQYF.

V gene TRBV5-1 combines with J gene TRBJ2-3; the D gene is possibly TRBD2 (6 bases). Germline V gives CDR1 SGHRS, CDR2 YFSETQ. V was trimmed by 1 base and J by 10 bases, leaving 19 bases between them. This CDR3 region has 15 residues. The CDR3 region has the DNA TGCGCCAGCAGCTTGAGGGGCGGGGAAGAGCTTGCGCAGTATTTT. This codes for CASSLRGGEELAQYF. Combining the CDR3 with reference TRBV5-1 and TRBJ2-3 gives the whole variable domain KAGVTQTPRYLIKTRGQQVTLSCSPISGHRSVSWYQQTPGQGLQFLFEYFSETQRNKGNFPGRFSGRQFSNSRSEMNVSTLELGDSALYLCASSLRGGEELAQYFGPGTRLTVL.

The chain joins TRBV28 to TRBJ1-5, with D perhaps TRBD1 (5 bases). With 2 bases removed from V and 6 bases from J, the gap between germline ends came to 11 bases. Germline V gene sequence: CDR1 MDHEN, CDR2 SYDVKM. The CDR3 runs to 14 residues. CDR3 sequence reads: CASSLPGYRQPQHF. As DNA, the CDR3 is TGTGCCAGCAGTTTACCAGGGTATCGTCAGCCCCAGCATTTT.

The rearrangement links TRBV19 to TRBJ1-2, with a tentative D call TRBD1 (5 bases). V was shortened by 3 bases and J by 6 bases, with 14 bases between the two germline ends. This CDR3 has 14 residues. Per germline, CDR1 LNHDA and CDR2 SQIVND (reference sequence). CDR3 sequence reads: CASSIIGVGDGYTF. In DNA form, the CDR3 reads TGTGCCAGTAGTATTATAGGGGTTGGCGATGGCTACACCTTC.

V gene TRBV25-1 combines with J gene TRBJ2-7; 7 bases align to TRBD1. Germline V gene lookup returns CDR1 MGHDK and CDR2 SYGVNS. V lost 5 bases, J lost 3 bases, and 1 base stayed unmatched. The CDR3 covers 12 residues. CDR3 region: CASSRTGYEQYF. CDR3 bases: TGTGCCAGCAGTAGGACAGGCTACGAGCAGTACTTC.

This chain links TRBV11-2 with TRBJ1-1; D is unresolved. From germline, CDR1 is SGHAT and CDR2 FQNNGV. The V and J ends lost 8 bases and 5 bases respectively, with 9 bases between them. This CDR3 is built from 11 residues. The CDR3 sequence is CASRTGTEAFF. CDR3 nucleotide sequence: TGTGCCAGCCGTACCGGGACTGAAGCTTTCTTT.

The chain links TRBV19 to TRBJ1-2, with 7 nucleotides matching TRBD1. V gave up 2 bases and J gave up 8 bases; unmatched junction bases: 5. The CDR3 covers 13 residues. CDR1 LNHDA and CDR2 SQIVND come from the germline V gene (reference sequence). The CDR3 DNA reads TGTGCCAGTAGTATACGGGACAGTTTGGGCTACACCTTC. This codes for CASSIRDSLGYTF.

The chain carries TRBV7-3 and TRBJ2-3; D might be TRBD1 (5 bases). This CDR3 has 14 amino acids. Germline lookup yields CDR1 SGHTA and CDR2 FQGTGA. V gave up 4 bases and J gave up 5 bases, with 13 bases separating them. Written as DNA, the CDR3 is TGTGCCAGCAGCTCCTTAGGGGCTCGAGATACGCAGTATTTT. This sequence encodes CASSSLGARDTQYF.

The chain has TRBV28 and TRBJ2-2; 9 bases line up with TRBD1. Germline V gene sequence: CDR1 MDHEN, CDR2 SYDVKM. Germline trimming cut 4 bases from V and 4 bases from J; bases unmatched to any gene: 7. CDR3 length equals 16 residues. As DNA, the CDR3 is TGTGCCAGCAGTTCCCCTACAGGGGGCGGCACCGGGGAGCTGTTTTTT. It yields the protein CASSSPTGGGTGELFF. Together with reference TRBV28 and TRBJ2-2, the CDR3 gives the full variable domain: DVKVTQSSRYLVKRTGEKVFLECVQDMDHENMFWYRQDPGLGLRLIYFSYDVKMKEKGDIPEGYSVSREKKERFSLILESASTNQTSMYLCASSSPTGGGTGELFFGEGSRLTVL.

This chain uses TRBV28 with TRBJ1-3; D remains unclear. Trimming pared 5 bases from V and 4 bases from J, leaving 12 bases between. Germline loops: CDR1 MDHEN, CDR2 SYDVKM. This CDR3 contains 14 residues. The CDR3 nucleotides read TGTGCCAGCAGTGAATTGACCGGGGGAAACACCATATATTTT. Encoded protein: CASSELTGGNTIYF.

This chain joins TRBV19 and TRBJ1-1; 8 nucleotides line up with TRBD1. The CDR3 loop spans 14 amino acids. The J segment lost 6 bases and the V segment lost 4 bases, leaving 7 bases of the junction unmatched. Germline CDR1 and CDR2: LNHDA and SQIVND (reference sequence). CDR3 region: CASSSWTGRPEAFF. The CDR3, as DNA: TGTGCCAGTAGTAGCTGGACAGGGCGGCCTGAAGCTTTCTTT.

The V and J genes are TRBV9 and TRBJ1-2, with TRBD1 identical over 8 bases. Germline values: CDR1 SGDLS, CDR2 YYNGEE. The CDR3 is made up of 16 amino acids. Trimming at V came to 4 bases and at J to 4 bases, leaving 12 bases not matched to a gene. The CDR3: CASSPSRTGTIYGYTF. CDR3 in DNA: TGTGCCAGCAGCCCCTCCCGGACAGGGACTATCTATGGCTACACCTTC.

J is TRBJ2-1 and V is TRBV6-1; 11 bases fit TRBD2. Germline values: CDR1 MNHNS, CDR2 SASEGT. The V gene end was trimmed by 1 base and the J gene end by 9 bases; junction bases not matched to a gene: 5. The CDR3 is made up of 15 amino acids. DNA for the CDR3: TGTGCCAGCAGTGAAGTCCTTAGCGGGGGGGGTGAGCAGTTCTTC. Encoded protein: CASSEVLSGGGEQFF.